The present T cell receptor (beta chain) was sequenced within a study of TIL therapy for anti-PD-1-resistant metastatic lung cancer. In the study overall: Tumor harvest preceded PD-1/PD-L1 blockade, followed by nivolumab treatment. Tumors had a median PD-L1 proportion score of around 6.4%. Several tumors were EGFR-mutant and two were ALK-rearranged.

Time point reported: pre-treatment sample, taken before nivolumab and TIL therapy. Stage 4 NSCLC adults joined between October 2017 and 2020. The V gene end was trimmed by 5 bases and the J gene end by 8 bases; junction bases not matched to a gene: 6. Per the germline V gene, CDR1 is SGHDN and CDR2 is FVKESK. The CDR3 extends over 14 amino acids. The immunoSEQ assay was v3. Sequenced by immunoSEQ multiplex PCR; TCRdb stores in-frame clones only, minus some. The table records more than 55,000 clones, about 69% of them present only once. This clone was counted between two and nine times. This TCR was sampled from a person aged 25-79 years with non-small cell lung cancer. The genes are TRBV14 and TRBJ2-1, with 10 bases lining up with TRBD2. Sample: blood, taken at baseline. The CDR3 DNA sequence: TGTGCCAGCAGCAGACTAGCGGGCCAAGATGAGCAGTTCTTC. This translates into CASSRLAGQDEQFF.